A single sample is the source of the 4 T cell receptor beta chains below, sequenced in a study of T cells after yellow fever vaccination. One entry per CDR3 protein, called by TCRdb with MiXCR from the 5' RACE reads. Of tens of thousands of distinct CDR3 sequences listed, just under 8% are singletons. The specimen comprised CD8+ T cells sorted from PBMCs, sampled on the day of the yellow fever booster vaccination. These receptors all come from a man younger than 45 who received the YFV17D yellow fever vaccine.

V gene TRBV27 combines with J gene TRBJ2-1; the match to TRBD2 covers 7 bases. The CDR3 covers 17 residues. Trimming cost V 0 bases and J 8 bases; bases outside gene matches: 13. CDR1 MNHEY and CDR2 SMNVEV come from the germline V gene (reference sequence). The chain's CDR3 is CASSLSPWGGPGDEQFF. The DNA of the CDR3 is TGTGCCAGCAGTTTATCTCCATGGGGAGGGCCGGGGGATGAGCAGTTCTTC.

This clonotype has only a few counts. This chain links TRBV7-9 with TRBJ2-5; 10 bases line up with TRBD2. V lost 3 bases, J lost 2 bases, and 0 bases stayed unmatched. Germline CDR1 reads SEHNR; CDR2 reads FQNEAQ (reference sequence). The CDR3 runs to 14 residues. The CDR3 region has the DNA TGTGCCAGCAGCTTGACTAGCGGGCAAGAGACCCAGTACTTC. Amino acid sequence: CASSLTSGQETQYF.

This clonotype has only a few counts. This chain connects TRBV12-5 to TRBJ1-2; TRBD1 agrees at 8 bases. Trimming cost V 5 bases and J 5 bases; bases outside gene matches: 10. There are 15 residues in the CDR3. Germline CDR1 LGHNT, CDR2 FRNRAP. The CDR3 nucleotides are TGTGCTAGTGGTCCGGGGACAGGCTTTGGGTATGGCTACACCTTC. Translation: CASGPGTGFGYGYTF.

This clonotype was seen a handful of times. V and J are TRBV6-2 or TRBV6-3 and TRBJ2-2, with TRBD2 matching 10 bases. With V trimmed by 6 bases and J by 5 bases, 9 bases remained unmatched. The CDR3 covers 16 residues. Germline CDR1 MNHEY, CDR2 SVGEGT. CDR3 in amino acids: CASSPASGSWTGELFF. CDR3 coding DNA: TGTGCCAGCAGCCCCGCTAGCGGGAGCTGGACCGGGGAGCTGTTTTTT.